The TCR delta chain under discussion was sequenced for a study of γδ T cells in repeated Plasmodium falciparum infection. Looking at the study overall: Sampling occurred at baseline, pre-infection for selected infections, and 21 days post-infection. Study-level findings and limits: Repeated controlled infections reportedly drove waves of new clonotype selection in Vdelta2-negative, mostly Vdelta1+, gammadelta repertoires.

Notes on this clone: The antigen is unknown. This CDR3 is also generated by other DNA sequences in the sample.

TCRdb reprocessed the multiplex PCR reads using CATT. The table has roughly 93,000 delta-chain clones, over 1.3% seen once; the top ten hold approximately 10%. Flow sorting of PBMC yielded separate Vgamma9/Vdelta2+ and Vdelta2-negative gammadelta T cell populations for bulk repertoire analysis. This CDR3 has 16 residues. The germline gives CDR1 TSWWSYY, CDR2 QGS. The junction had 22 bases not matched to a gene; V was cut back by 9 bases and J by 14 bases. The source is a pool of human donors (malaria-infected and uninfected, not separated). V usage is TRDV1 and J usage is TRDJ2; TRDD3 aligns across 9 bases. Sequencing used gamma-delta T cells from blood. CDR3 sequence (DNA): TGTGCTCTCAAGACGGGTGGGGATACGTTGACAGCGCAGCTCTTCTTT. Encoded protein: CALKTGGDTLTAQLFF.